The TCR beta chain under discussion was sequenced for a study of blood T cell repertoires in COVID-19 (dated by TCRdb to 2020 to 2022). Regarding the complete study: Collaborator samples came from the United States, Italy and Spain and covered acute and convalescent phases of COVID-19. The material from the prospective study consisted of cDNA or gDNA derived from T cells, B-cell-depleted T cells, or PBMCs. The dataset comprised deeply sampled blood TCRbeta repertoires from subjects exposed to, actively infected with, or recovered from COVID-19. The repertoires were made available in a free public database intended to serve as a resource for research on the immune response to SARS-CoV-2. Samples were obtained from the ongoing ImmuneRACE study (first 160 participants) and from over 1,000 subjects provided by 6 global collaborators. The sample metadata nearly always contained a de-identified subject ID, COVID-19 status, age in years and sex. Where available, HLA class I and class II types were taken from metadata supplied by the sample provider and were not determined by assay-based typing.

Each collaborating institution followed its own protocols to collect whole blood in K2EDTA tubes. For TCRbeta analysis, collaborators shipped samples in one of three forms: frozen whole blood, isolated PBMCs, or DNA extracted from either of those sample types. In the case of this clone: Its cognate antigen has yet to be identified. Base qualities are not at hand, and no much larger clone is one base apart.

Study-wide conclusions, independent of this receptor: The amount of clinical and demographic metadata varied by source and participant and was provided uncurated.

The immunoSEQ Assay, a bias-controlled multiplex PCR, was used to amplify TCRbeta CDR3 regions from genomic DNA. In the authors' own workflow: Nucleated cell counts per sample were estimated from amplification of reference gene primers within the assay. To quantify the absolute abundance of each unique TCRbeta CDR3 rearrangement, sequence reads were collapsed and filtered. Productive Simpson clonality was computed per sample as the square root of Simpson's diversity index over productive rearrangements. TCRdb took this table from immuneACCESS and kept in-frame rearrangements with V and J called. Such tables lack part of the clones; where checked against another copy, unresolved V genes explain under half of the gap, and the rest is unexplained. V and J calls and clone size come straight from that table; D and trimming were deduced from the DNA. The sample records some 270,000 clones, 70% to 90% of which are singletons. The top ten hold approximately 9.9% of the sample.

The CDR3, cysteine through phenylalanine, is 14 amino acids long. Of all the DNA, just the CDR3 is kept, 42 bases in frame from base 1. CDR1 and CDR2, looked up from the germline V gene, are LGHNA and YNFKEQ. V is trimmed back by 1 base and J by 14 bases, and the junction contains 8 bases that no gene match accounts for. This clonotype originated in an older woman with acute or convalescent COVID-19. The sequence joins TRBV4-2 to TRBJ1-6; TRBD1 fits 7 bases in the junction. The sample consisted of peripheral blood. CDR3 loop: CASSQAGTAGSLHF. The DNA sequence reads TGTGCCAGCAGCCAAGCAGGGACAGCCGGCTCCCTCCACTTT.